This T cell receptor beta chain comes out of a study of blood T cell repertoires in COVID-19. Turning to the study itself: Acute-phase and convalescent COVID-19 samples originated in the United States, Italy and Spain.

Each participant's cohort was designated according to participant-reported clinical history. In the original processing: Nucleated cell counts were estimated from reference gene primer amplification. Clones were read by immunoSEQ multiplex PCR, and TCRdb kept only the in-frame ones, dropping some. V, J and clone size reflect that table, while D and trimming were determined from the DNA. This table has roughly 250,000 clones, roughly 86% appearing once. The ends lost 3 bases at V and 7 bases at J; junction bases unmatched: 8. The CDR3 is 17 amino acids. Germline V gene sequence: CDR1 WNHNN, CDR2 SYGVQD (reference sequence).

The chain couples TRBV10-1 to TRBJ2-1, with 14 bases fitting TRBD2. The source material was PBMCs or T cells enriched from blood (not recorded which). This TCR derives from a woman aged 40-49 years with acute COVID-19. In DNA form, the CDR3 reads TGCGCCAGCAGTGACTCAAGACTAGCGGGAGGGGGAAATGAGCAGTTCTTC. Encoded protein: CASSDSRLAGGGNEQFF.